The 17 T cell receptor beta chains given below trace back to one sample, sequenced in a study of CXCR3-negative and CXCR3-positive naive CD8 T cells. The method, 5' RACE with UMI labels, was used to prepare the TRB cDNA libraries. No DNA is given; TCRdb re-called the 5' RACE reads and lists each CDR3 protein once. The record lists over 100,000 distinct CDR3 sequences, of which the ten most abundant hold approximately 0.3%. Sequencing was carried out using naive CXCR3- CD8+ T cells from blood. Subset reported: CD45RO-CCR7+CD27+CD95- naive CD8+ T cells lacking CXCR3 (TNR3-). The receptors derive from a human donor in good health. Some clones in this sample may be carry-over from other donors' samples.

The chain is built from TRBV6-2 or TRBV6-3 and TRBJ2-1. The V gene's germline CDR1 is MNHEY and CDR2 SVGEGT. The CDR3 runs to 13 residues. This CDR3 reads CASSFLLSNEQFF.

The gene calls are TRBV7-3 and TRBJ2-5; TCRdb picks TRBD1, but there is no DNA to check that call. CDR1 SGHTA and CDR2 FQGTGA come from the germline V gene. This CDR3 contains 14 residues. CDR3 residues: CASSPDGTTETQYF.

The rearrangement joins TRBV29-1 to TRBJ1-2; TCRdb's assignment of TRBD1 cannot be checked, as there is no DNA. The CDR3 extends over 15 amino acids. In germline, CDR1 is SQVTM, CDR2 ANQGSEA. This CDR3 is CSALPGQEEDYVYTF.

The chain uses TRBV6-2 or TRBV6-3 and TRBJ2-1. Germline CDR1 is MNHEY and CDR2 is SVGEGT. The CDR3 contains 12 residues. The CDR3 reads CASYSDTNEQFF.

V is TRBV6-2 or TRBV6-3 and J is TRBJ2-7; lacking DNA, the TRBD1 call made by TCRdb goes unchecked. CDR3 length: 14 residues. CDR1 MNHEY and CDR2 SVGEGT come from the germline V gene. CDR3 residues: CASSHAGAGYEQYF.

The gene calls are TRBV14 and TRBJ2-1; absent DNA, TCRdb's TRBD1 call cannot be checked. Germline assignment: CDR1 SGHDN and CDR2 FVKESK. The length of the CDR3 is 15 residues. CDR3: CASSQVAGEYNEQFF.

The V and J genes are TRBV15 and TRBJ2-3; the TRBD2 assignment by TCRdb is unverifiable without DNA. From germline, CDR1 is LNHNV and CDR2 YYDKDF (reference sequence). This CDR3 is built from 14 residues. The CDR3 protein is CATSVEDRTDTQYF.

The chain links TRBV7-2 to TRBJ2-5; no DNA is available, so the TRBD1 call from TCRdb remains unchecked. This CDR3 region has 17 residues. In germline, CDR1 is SGHTA, CDR2 FQGNSA. The CDR3: CASSSLGGGSFLETQYF.

This chain connects TRBV28 to TRBJ2-2; TCRdb returns TRBD2, unconfirmable since there is no DNA. The CDR3 contains 16 residues. Germline-derived CDR1 and CDR2 are MDHEN and SYDVKM. CDR3 amino acids: CASSLRGTRNDGELFF.

The V and J genes are TRBV9 and TRBJ2-7. The CDR3 length is 15 residues. CDR1 is SGDLS and CDR2 is YYNGEE in the germline V gene. The CDR3 reads CASSVDQTGPYEQYF.

The chain combines TRBV14 with TRBJ2-7; the TCRdb D gene call, TRBD1, has no DNA to confirm it. The V gene's germline CDR1 is SGHDN and CDR2 FVKESK. The CDR3 is 14 residues long. CDR3 sequence reads: CASSQAGGSHEQYF.

The rearrangement uses TRBV5-5 and TRBJ2-7; without DNA, the TCRdb call of TRBD2 cannot be checked. Per the germline V gene, CDR1 is SGHKS and CDR2 is YYEKEE (reference sequence). The CDR3 totals 17 residues. CDR3 sequence reads: CASSSSTVGLAAYEQYF.

The genes are TRBV12-3 or TRBV12-4 and TRBJ2-7; there is no DNA to check the TCRdb D call of TRBD1. The CDR3 is 16 residues long. CDR3 sequence reads: CASSFSLGQGAYEQYF.

The rearrangement uses TRBV7-6 and TRBJ1-1. Germline assignment: CDR1 SGHVS and CDR2 FNYEAQ. The CDR3 consists of 14 residues. The CDR3 sequence: CASSPGRYNTEAFF.

This chain connects TRBV20-1 to TRBJ2-7; checking the TCRdb D call of TRBD2 is not possible without DNA. The CDR3 runs to 15 residues. CDR1 DFQATT and CDR2 SNEGSKA come from the germline V gene (reference sequence). CDR3 region: CSARDLRDWLYEQYF.

The chain links TRBV7-9 to TRBJ2-1; TCRdb's D call of TRBD1 is untestable without DNA. This CDR3 spans 14 amino acids. Looked up from germline, CDR1 is SEHNR and CDR2 is FQNEAQ (reference sequence). CDR3 sequence: CASNRQGSDNEQFF.

The chain uses TRBV24-1 and TRBJ2-2; the D call from TCRdb, TRBD2, cannot be confirmed without DNA. CDR1 is KGHDR and CDR2 is SFDVKD in the germline V gene. The CDR3 consists of 19 residues. The CDR3: CATSDLTSGRGQNTGELFF.